The source of this TCR beta chain is a study of T cell responses to AZD1222 COVID-19 vaccine. The count of this clone is one. Measured with immunoSEQ multiplex PCR; TCRdb has only the in-frame clones, and not every one. The data contain roughly 65,000 clones, approximately 82% of them singletons. Germline values: CDR1 MNHEY, CDR2 SMNVEV (reference sequence). V was shortened by 0 bases and J by 4 bases, with 12 bases between the two germline ends. CDR3 length: 15 residues. The receptor's source is an adult who received the AZD1222 COVID-19 vaccine. The chain couples TRBV27 to TRBJ1-1; weak D call: TRBD1 (5 bases). The input for sequencing was peripheral blood, taken 28 days after the second AZD1222 dose. The CDR3 DNA follows: TGTGCCAGCAGTTTATCTTCCGGGACGGGCACTGAAGCTTTCTTT. Protein sequence: CASSLSSGTGTEAFF.